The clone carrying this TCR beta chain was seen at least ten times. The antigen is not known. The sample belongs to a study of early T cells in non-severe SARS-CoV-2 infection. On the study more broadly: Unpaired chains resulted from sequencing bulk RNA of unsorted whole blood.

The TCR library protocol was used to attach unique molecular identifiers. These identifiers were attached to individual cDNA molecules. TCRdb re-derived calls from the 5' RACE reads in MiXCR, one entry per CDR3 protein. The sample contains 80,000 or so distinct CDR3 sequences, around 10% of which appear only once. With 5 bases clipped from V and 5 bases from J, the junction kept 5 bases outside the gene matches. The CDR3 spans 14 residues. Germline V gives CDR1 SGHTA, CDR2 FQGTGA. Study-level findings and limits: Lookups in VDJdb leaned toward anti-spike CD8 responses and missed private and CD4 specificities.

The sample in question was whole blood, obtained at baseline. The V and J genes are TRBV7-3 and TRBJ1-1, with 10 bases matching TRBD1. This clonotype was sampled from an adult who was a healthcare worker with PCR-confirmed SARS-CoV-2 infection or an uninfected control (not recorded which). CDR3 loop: CASSPGQGWTEAFF. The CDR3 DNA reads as TGTGCCAGCAGCCCGGGACAGGGGTGGACTGAAGCTTTCTTT.